The 30 T cell receptor beta chains given below trace back to one sample, sequenced in a study of cytomegalovirus exposure and HLA in healthy donors (dated by TCRdb to the late 2010s). To prepare the library, the immunoSEQ multiplex PCR assay was applied. The multiplex PCR relied on a mix of 60 forward primers for TCR Vbeta segments and 13 reverse primers for TCR Jbeta segments. The immuneACCESS repertoire file appears here via TCRdb, limited to in-frame rearrangements. These files lack a portion of the clones; in checked studies, under half of the deficit traces to unresolved V genes, and the cause of the others is not known. Recorded for this sample are more than 90,000 clones; around three quarters of them occurred a single time. The top ten hold roughly 8.8% of the sample. The sequencing input was PBMCs. The receptors here all came from a human donor in good health.

The gene calls are TRBV6-1 and TRBJ2-4; TRBD2 aligns across 8 bases. From germline, CDR1 is MNHNS and CDR2 SASEGT. This CDR3 region has 15 residues. V gave up 5 bases and J gave up 9 bases; unmatched junction bases: 12. The CDR3 spells CASSSLAGGPPIQYF. CDR3 DNA: TGTGCCAGCAGTTCCCTGGCGGGAGGTCCCCCCATTCAGTACTTC.

J is TRBJ1-2 and V is TRBV19, with 9 nucleotides matching TRBD1. CDR1 LNHDA and CDR2 SQIVND come from the germline V gene (reference sequence). This CDR3 spans 15 amino acids. V lost 4 bases to trimming and J lost 4 bases; unmatched junction nucleotides: 7. The CDR3: CASSTGQGIGYGYTF. The CDR3 DNA follows: TGTGCCAGTAGTACCGGACAGGGGATCGGCTATGGCTACACCTTC.

This clone is a singleton in its sample. The chain recombines TRBV30 with TRBJ2-3, with 12 bases that match TRBD1. V shed 1 base, J shed 2 bases, and the junction held 1 base outside the gene matches. The CDR3 extends over 15 amino acids. Germline CDR1 is GTSNPN and CDR2 is SVGIG (reference sequence). The CDR3 coding sequence is TGTGCCTGGAGTGGGGACAGGGGGCACACAGATACGCAGTATTTT. Residues: CAWSGDRGHTDTQYF.

The gene calls are TRBV27 and TRBJ2-3, with 10 bases matching TRBD1. The V and J ends lost 5 bases and 5 bases, in that order; junction bases with no gene match: 10. The CDR3 has 16 residues. CDR1 is MNHEY, CDR2 SMNVEV, per germline (reference sequence). CDR3 sequence: CASSLIPGQGKDTQYF. Here the CDR3 DNA reads TGTGCCAGCAGTCTAATACCGGGACAGGGGAAAGATACGCAGTATTTT.

The rearrangement links TRBV7-8 to TRBJ2-3; 7 bases are shared with TRBD1. The germline V gene encodes CDR1 SGHVS and CDR2 FQNEAQ. The CDR3 consists of 13 residues. The V gene end was trimmed by 1 base and the J gene end by 8 bases; junction bases not matched to a gene: 3. The CDR3 DNA is TGTGCCAGCAGCTTAGGGGGACAGCCTACGCAGTATTTT. It specifies CASSLGGQPTQYF.

V is TRBV19 and J is TRBJ1-1; D possibly corresponds to TRBD1 (5 bases). V lost 4 bases and J 1 base, leaving 7 bases between the germline ends. The CDR3 loop spans 13 amino acids. Germline V CDR1 and CDR2: LNHDA, SQIVND (reference sequence). The DNA for the CDR3 is TGTGCCAGTAGTAAAACAGGGAACACTGAAGCTTTCTTT. The encoded protein is CASSKTGNTEAFF.

This chain links TRBV30 with TRBJ2-7; a weak D match, TRBD2 (6 bases). Germline V lookup: CDR1 GTSNPN, CDR2 SVGIG (reference sequence). Trimming took off 0 bases at V and 0 bases at J, with 15 bases between the two ends. The CDR3 loop spans 16 amino acids. The CDR3 region is CAWSVTGLRSSYEQYF. CDR3 nucleotides: TGTGCCTGGAGTGTGACGGGACTCCGAAGCTCCTACGAGCAGTACTTC.

The chain uses TRBV5-6 and TRBJ1-2; TRBD1 is a possible D gene (5 bases). Trimming shortened V by 0 bases and J by 7 bases, and 13 bases separated the two germline ends. Germline V gene sequence: CDR1 SGHDT, CDR2 YYEEEE. The CDR3 is 14 amino acids. The CDR3 reads CASSLEEGMGGYTF. CDR3 in DNA: TGTGCCAGCAGCTTGGAGGAGGGGATGGGTGGCTACACCTTC.

The chain employs TRBV19 and TRBJ1-1; 8 bases match TRBD1. Trimming took 7 bases from V and 1 from J; bases not matched to a gene: 5. From germline, CDR1 is LNHDA and CDR2 SQIVND (reference sequence). The CDR3 is made up of 14 amino acids. Here the CDR3 DNA reads TGTGCCAGTAAAGACAGGGGTAGGAACACTGAAGCTTTCTTT. Protein sequence: CASKDRGRNTEAFF.

This chain links TRBV5-1 with TRBJ2-7; 7 nucleotides line up with TRBD1. Germline CDR1 is SGHRS and CDR2 is YFSETQ. The CDR3 has 16 residues. After removal of 2 bases from V and 0 bases from J, the junction contained 8 bases not matched to a gene. Here the CDR3 reads CASSFRWTGSSYEQYF. The CDR3 nucleotides read TGCGCCAGCAGCTTCCGCTGGACAGGAAGCTCCTACGAGCAGTACTTC. Filled out from reference TRBV5-1 and TRBJ2-7, the complete variable domain reads KAGVTQTPRYLIKTRGQQVTLSCSPISGHRSVSWYQQTPGQGLQFLFEYFSETQRNKGNFPGRFSGRQFSNSRSEMNVSTLELGDSALYLCASSFRWTGSSYEQYFGPGTRLTVT.

Regarding this clone: One junction end disagrees with the germline gene, perhaps due to a read error. The chain recombines TRBV5-8 with TRBJ2-7; 9 bases map to TRBD1. The CDR3 is 14 residues long. Per germline, CDR1 SGHTS and CDR2 YDEGEE. The CDR3 sequence: CASSLSWDRVHLWF. CDR3 nucleotides: TGTGCCAGCAGCTTGTCTTGGGACAGGGTCCATCTATGGTTC. The full variable domain, rest sourced from reference TRBV5-8 and TRBJ2-7, is EAGVTQSPTHLIKTRGQQATLRCSPISGHTSVYWYQQALGLGLQFLLWYDEGEERNRGNFPPRFSGRQFPNYSSELNVNALELEDSALYLCASSLSWDRVHLWFGPGTRLTVT.

The chain is built from TRBV10-2 and TRBJ1-2, with TRBD1 matching 7 bases. The CDR3 covers 12 residues. CDR1 is WSHSY, CDR2 SAAADI, per germline. Trimming took 10 bases from V and 4 from J; bases not matched to a gene: 6. The CDR3 nucleotides are TGCGCCACCTACGACAGGGTCTATGGCTACACCTTC. Translating it yields CATYDRVYGYTF.

The chain is built from TRBV11-2 and TRBJ1-5; possible D gene TRBD1, 6 bases. Germline loops: CDR1 SGHAT, CDR2 FQNNGV. Trimming cost V 5 bases and J 6 bases, with 14 bases left between them. CDR3 length: 14 residues. The DNA for the CDR3 is TGTGCCAGCAGCCCGAGTGCAGGGGTTCAGCCCCAGCATTTT. It codes for CASSPSAGVQPQHF.

The rearrangement uses TRBV29-1 and TRBJ2-5; TRBD2 matches at 9 bases. CDR1 and CDR2 from the germline V gene are SQVTM and ANQGSEA. The length of the CDR3 is 14 residues. V shed 6 bases and J 1 base; nucleotides not matched to a gene: 6. CDR3 protein: CSVAAGGIQETQYF. As DNA, the CDR3 is TGCAGCGTCGCTGCGGGGGGGATCCAAGAGACCCAGTACTTC.

This clone was observed a single time. The chain uses TRBV19 and TRBJ1-2; D not certain. CDR3 length: 11 amino acids. Deletions cut 8 bases from V and 9 bases from J, with 13 bases between. Looked up from germline, CDR1 is LNHDA and CDR2 is SQIVND (reference sequence). CDR3 coding DNA: TGTGCCAGTGGACTGGGAACGAGCTACACCTTC. Translation gives CASGLGTSYTF.

This clone was found a few times. As DNA, the CDR3 is TGCGCCAGCAGCCCCTTGGGGACAGGGAATGAAAAACTGTTTTTT. Protein sequence: CASSPLGTGNEKLFF. The chain combines TRBV4-3 with TRBJ1-4, with 9 positions matching TRBD1. The germline gives CDR1 LGHNA, CDR2 YSLEER. With V trimmed by 4 bases and J by 5 bases, 5 bases remained unmatched. The CDR3 is made up of 15 amino acids.

This clone was seen only once. This sequence joins TRBV6-1 and TRBJ2-2; D possibly corresponds to TRBD2 (5 bases). The V end was cut by 6 bases, the J end by 7 bases, with 18 bases between. The CDR3 consists of 15 residues. Germline assignment: CDR1 MNHNS and CDR2 SASEGT. DNA of the CDR3: TGTGCCAGCAGCCCCACCGGGATTCGGAGCGGGGAGCTGTTTTTT. It encodes CASSPTGIRSGELFF.

The gene calls are TRBV19 and TRBJ2-7, with D tentatively TRBD2 (5 bases). The V end was cut by 4 bases, the J end by 1 base, with 11 bases between. Germline CDR1 and CDR2: LNHDA and SQIVND (reference sequence). The CDR3 loop spans 14 amino acids. The CDR3 DNA is TGTGCCAGTAGTAGGAGCGGCAGTTCCTACGAGCAGTACTTC. Protein product: CASSRSGSSYEQYF. Based on the CDR3 plus reference TRBV19 and TRBJ2-7, the full variable domain is DGGITQSPKYLFRKEGQNVTLSCEQNLNHDAMYWYRQDPGQGLRLIYYSQIVNDFQKGDIAEGYSVSREKKESFPLTVTSAQKNPTAFYLCASSRSGSSYEQYFGPGTRLTVT.

The chain is built from TRBV29-1 and TRBJ2-1; 7 bases are a match to TRBD1. The V and J ends lost 3 bases and 14 bases, in that order; junction bases with no gene match: 1. This CDR3 region has 9 residues. The germline V gene has CDR1 SQVTM and CDR2 ANQGSEA. DNA of the CDR3: TGCAGCGTTGAGCAGGGGGAGTTCTTC. It yields the protein CSVEQGEFF.

This clone appeared once. V and J are TRBV7-2 and TRBJ1-1; the match to TRBD1 covers 9 bases. The CDR3 length is 15 residues. J was trimmed by 1 base and V by 2 bases; bases with no gene match: 2. CDR1 is SGHTA and CDR2 is FQGNSA in the germline V gene. CDR3 sequence: CASSLRDRANTEAFF. CDR3 in DNA: TGTGCCAGCAGCTTACGGGACAGGGCGAACACTGAAGCTTTCTTT.

This clone has only a few counts. The V and J genes are TRBV19 and TRBJ2-2; TRBD2 agrees at 8 bases. The germline V gene has CDR1 LNHDA and CDR2 SQIVND (reference sequence). The length of the CDR3 is 15 residues. J lost 4 bases, V lost 4 bases, and 5 bases had no gene match. CDR3 nucleotides: TGTGCCAGTAGTAGGAGCGGGAGTAGCACCGGGGAGCTGTTTTTT. Protein: CASSRSGSSTGELFF.

The V gene is TRBV7-8, the J gene TRBJ1-1; 11 nucleotides match TRBD1. The V and J ends lost 0 bases and 4 bases, in that order; junction bases with no gene match: 1. The CDR3 is made up of 15 amino acids. CDR1 and CDR2 (germline): SGHVS, FQNEAQ. The CDR3 DNA reads as TGTGCCAGCAGCTTAGCAGGGACAGGGGGCACTGAAGCTTTCTTT. Amino acid sequence: CASSLAGTGGTEAFF.

The J gene is TRBJ2-4, the V gene TRBV5-1; no reliable D call. CDR3 size: 14 residues. Trimming removed 2 bases at V and 7 bases at J, with 13 bases between. The V gene's germline CDR1 is SGHRS and CDR2 YFSETQ. Here the CDR3 reads CASSLSQSFNIQYF. In DNA, the CDR3 is TGCGCCAGCAGCTTATCACAGAGCTTTAACATTCAGTACTTC.

The chain uses TRBV10-1 and TRBJ2-3, with 11 bases that match TRBD2. Per the germline V gene, CDR1 is WNHNN and CDR2 is SYGVQD (reference sequence). The CDR3 runs to 21 residues. The V gene end was trimmed by 0 bases and the J gene end by 0 bases; junction bases not matched to a gene: 14. The CDR3 loop is CASSESRTSGPISTSTDTQYF. The CDR3 bases are TGCGCCAGCAGTGAGTCGAGGACTAGCGGGCCCATCTCAACTAGCACAGATACGCAGTATTTT.

The chain employs TRBV5-1 and TRBJ2-7; 11 bases match TRBD2. The CDR3 has 18 amino acids. The ends lost 3 bases at V and 5 bases at J; junction bases unmatched: 16. Germline CDR1 SGHRS, CDR2 YFSETQ. CDR3 nucleotides: TGCGCCAGCAGCTCCTATTCGGCCTCTAGCGGGGGGTCTAACGAGCAGTACTTC. It is translated as CASSSYSASSGGSNEQYF.

The CDR3 region has the DNA TGTGCCTGGAGCTCGACCCTAGCGGGAGGGCCCTCAGATACGCAGTATTTT. Its translation: CAWSSTLAGGPSDTQYF. The chain couples TRBV30 to TRBJ2-3; 12 bases are shared with TRBD2. There are 17 residues in the CDR3. Unmatched junction bases numbered 11, after V lost 3 bases and J lost 4 bases. The germline V gene encodes CDR1 GTSNPN and CDR2 SVGIG (reference sequence).

The chain is built from TRBV2 and TRBJ2-5, with TRBD2 matching 11 bases. Germline V CDR1 and CDR2: SNHLY, FYNNEI. This CDR3 is 15 amino acids long. The ends lost 5 bases at V and 4 bases at J; junction bases unmatched: 6. The CDR3 is CASSLLAGAGETQYF. CDR3 bases: TGTGCCAGCAGTTTACTAGCGGGGGCCGGAGAGACCCAGTACTTC.

This clone was counted between two and nine times. This sequence joins TRBV10-2 and TRBJ2-3, with a tentative D call TRBD2 (6 bases). CDR1 and CDR2 from the germline V gene are WSHSY and SAAADI. This CDR3 region has 14 residues. The ends were cut back, 7 bases at V and 4 bases at J, with 15 bases in the middle. CDR3: CASTPGERSDTQYF. CDR3 sequence (DNA): TGCGCCAGCACCCCGGGGGAGCGTTCAGATACGCAGTATTTT.

This clone was observed a handful of times. J is TRBJ1-5 and V is TRBV30; a weak D match, TRBD1 (5 bases). The CDR3 loop spans 13 amino acids. From germline, CDR1 is GTSNPN and CDR2 SVGIG (reference sequence). V was pared by 5 bases and J by 1 base, with 9 bases between. This chain's CDR3 is CAWARQSNQPQHF. As DNA, the CDR3 is TGTGCCTGGGCACGACAGAGCAATCAGCCCCAGCATTTT. Combining the CDR3 with reference TRBV30 and TRBJ1-5 gives the whole variable domain SQTIHQWPATLVQPVGSPLSLECTVEGTSNPNLYWYRQAAGRGLQLLFYSVGIGQISSEVPQNLSASRPQDRQFILSSKKLLLSDSGFYLCAWARQSNQPQHFGDGTRLSIL.

This clone appeared a few times. The genes are TRBV5-4 and TRBJ2-2; 7 nucleotides align to TRBD2. This CDR3 region has 16 residues. The V and J ends lost 4 bases and 2 bases, in that order; junction bases with no gene match: 8. Germline values: CDR1 SGHNT, CDR2 YYREEE (reference sequence). DNA of the CDR3: TGTGCCAGCAGCGGGGGACCTAGCGGTAACACCGGGGAGCTGTTTTTT. It yields the protein CASSGGPSGNTGELFF. Full variable domain (outside the CDR3, taken from reference TRBV5-4 and TRBJ2-2): ETGVTQSPTHLIKTRGQQVTLRCSSQSGHNTVSWYQQALGQGPQFIFQYYREEENGRGNFPPRFSGLQFPNYSSELNVNALELDDSALYLCASSGGPSGNTGELFFGEGSRLTVL.